This T cell receptor beta chain was captured in a study of graft-versus-host responses after intestinal transplantation. Whole-study context: Every one of the recipients received anti-thymocyte globulin induction and afterwards took tacrolimus and steroids for about 3 years.

The CDR3 extends over 16 amino acids. V was pared by 2 bases and J by 4 bases, with 7 bases of the junction left unmatched. From germline, CDR1 is MNHNY and CDR2 SVGAGI (reference sequence). Points from the study as a whole: Individuals carrying graft-donor T cell macrochimerism showed high graft-versus-host to host-versus-graft clonal ratios in allografts. The recipient marrow held GvH clones, and some of them showed up first in ileum or blood.

To note about this clone: What it binds is unknown.

This table comes from immunoSEQ multiplex PCR, and its TCRdb copy is limited to in-frame clones, with some not included. The sample holds 80,000 to 100,000 clones, around 90% seen once. V usage is TRBV6-6 and J usage is TRBJ1-2; 10 nucleotides line up with TRBD1. The specimen was unstimulated CD4+ T cells sorted from spleen or lymph node cells, collected before intestinal transplant. The origin of this receptor is a human donor who received an intestinal transplant. The CDR3 region is CASSYPGTGVGYGYTF. The CDR3 DNA follows: TGTGCCAGCAGTTACCCCGGGACAGGGGTCGGCTATGGCTACACCTTC.